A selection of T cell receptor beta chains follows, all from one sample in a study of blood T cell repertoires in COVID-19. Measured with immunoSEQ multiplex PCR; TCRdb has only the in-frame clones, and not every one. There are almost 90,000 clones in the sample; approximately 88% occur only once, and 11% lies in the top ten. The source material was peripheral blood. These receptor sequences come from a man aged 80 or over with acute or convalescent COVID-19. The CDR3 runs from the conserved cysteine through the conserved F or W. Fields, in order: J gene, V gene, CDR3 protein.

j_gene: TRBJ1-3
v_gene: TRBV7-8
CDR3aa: CASSLLSGQNSGNTIYF

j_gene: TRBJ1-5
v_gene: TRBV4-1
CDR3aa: CASSQEATGINQPQHF

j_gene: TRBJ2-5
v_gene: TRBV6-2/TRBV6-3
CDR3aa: CASSFLGGGETQYF

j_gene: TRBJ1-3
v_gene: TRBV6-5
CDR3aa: CASSQGFVSGNTIYF

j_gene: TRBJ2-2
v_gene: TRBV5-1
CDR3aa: CASSLAGAANTGELFF

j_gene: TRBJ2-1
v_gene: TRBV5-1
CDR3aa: CASSLLAGGSYNEQFF

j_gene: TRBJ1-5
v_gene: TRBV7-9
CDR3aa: CASSAWTGWEYNQPQHF

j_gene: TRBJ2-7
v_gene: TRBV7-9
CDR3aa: CASSQRGQGGEQYF

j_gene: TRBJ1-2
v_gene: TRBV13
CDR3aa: CASSLRQDTYGYTF

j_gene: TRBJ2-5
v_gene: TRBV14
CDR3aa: CASSQPAQGRGETQYF

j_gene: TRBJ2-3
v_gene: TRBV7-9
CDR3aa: CASSLAVTGLGTDTQYF

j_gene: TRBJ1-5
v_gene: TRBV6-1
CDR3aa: CASSEAQGIGNQPQHF

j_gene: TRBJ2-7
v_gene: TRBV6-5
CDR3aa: CASSTDSLYEQYF

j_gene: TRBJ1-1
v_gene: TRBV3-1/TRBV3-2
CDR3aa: CASTSRGEKAEAFF

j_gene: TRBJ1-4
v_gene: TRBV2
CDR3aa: CASTTGLEKLFF

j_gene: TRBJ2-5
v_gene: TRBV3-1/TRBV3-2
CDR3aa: CASSRQASGGARETQYF

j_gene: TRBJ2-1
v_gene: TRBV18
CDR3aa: CASSFDRGEFF

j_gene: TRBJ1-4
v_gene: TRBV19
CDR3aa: CASSFGVDRQNEKLFF

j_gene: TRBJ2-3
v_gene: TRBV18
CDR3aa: CASSTSGLTDTQYF

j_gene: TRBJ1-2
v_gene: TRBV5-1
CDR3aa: CASSSSRGNYGYTF

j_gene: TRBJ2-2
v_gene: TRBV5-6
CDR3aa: CASRRRDSGAGELFF

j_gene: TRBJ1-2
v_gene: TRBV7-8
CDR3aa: CASSLVGRGYTF

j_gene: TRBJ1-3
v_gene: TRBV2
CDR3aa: CASSYTGLVGNTIYF

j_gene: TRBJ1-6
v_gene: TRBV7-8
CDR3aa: CASSLGGGSSYNSPLHF

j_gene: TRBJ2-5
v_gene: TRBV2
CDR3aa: CASISSTTRVTQYF

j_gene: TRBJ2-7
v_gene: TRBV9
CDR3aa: CASSVASGGSYEQYF

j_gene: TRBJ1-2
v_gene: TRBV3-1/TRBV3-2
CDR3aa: CASSQVRPTIHGQYTF

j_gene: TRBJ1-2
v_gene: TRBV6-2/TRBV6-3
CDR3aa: CASSYVAGRKNYGYTF

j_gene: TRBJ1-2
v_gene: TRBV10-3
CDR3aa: CATGEGINYGYTF

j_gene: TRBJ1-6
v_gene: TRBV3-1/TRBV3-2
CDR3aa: CASSLTGLGSPLHF

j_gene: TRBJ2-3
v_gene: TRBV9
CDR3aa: CASSGDPGGTDTQYF

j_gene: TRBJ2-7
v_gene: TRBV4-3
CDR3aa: CASSQGAGALSYEQYF

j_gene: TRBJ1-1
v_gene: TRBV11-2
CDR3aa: CASSFTGVNTEAFF